The clone carrying this T cell receptor (beta chain) was detected ten times or more. Its target is unknown. TCRdb reanalysed the 5' RACE reads using MiXCR and keeps one entry per CDR3 protein. The data show about 260,000 distinct CDR3 sequences, with 5.2% seen just once and roughly 3% held by the top ten. Per germline, CDR1 SQVTM and CDR2 ANQGSEA. The ends were cut back, 4 bases at V and 0 bases at J, with 14 bases in the middle. The CDR3 spans 15 residues. This sample was taken from a study of T cells after yellow fever vaccination. Looking at the study overall: Fractions containing few cells were prepared with SMART-Seq v4 Ultra Low Input.

Study-wide results and caveats: CD4 and CD8 compartments shared a small share of clonotypes.

The chain joins TRBV29-1 to TRBJ2-3; the D gene could be TRBD1 or TRBD2 (5 bases each). The TCR was taken from a man between 18 and 29 years old who received the YFV17D yellow fever vaccine. The material sequenced was CD4+ T cells sorted from PBMCs, taken on the day of the yellow fever booster vaccination. Written as DNA, the CDR3 is TGCAGCGTTGCCGGGACCGCCGTTAGCACAGATACGCAGTATTTT. Its protein product is CSVAGTAVSTDTQYF.